These 19 T cell receptor beta chains were all obtained from the same sample, sequenced in a study of neurological immune-mediated disorders. TCRdb analysed the 5' RACE reads with MiXCR anew, one entry per CDR3 protein. Of roughly 39,000 distinct CDR3 sequences in the sample, 4.8% were seen once. Sequenced: CD4+ T cells from blood. Source of these receptors: a man younger than 35 in good health.

Ten or more counts support this clonotype. V usage is TRBV7-2 and J usage is TRBJ1-5; 7 nucleotides agree with TRBD1. Germline-derived CDR1 and CDR2 are SGHTA and FQGNSA. The trim removed 5 bases at V and 5 bases at J, leaving 3 bases unmatched. The CDR3 runs to 13 residues. CDR3 loop: CASSQGQYQPQHF. In DNA, the CDR3 is TGTGCCAGCAGCCAGGGACAGTATCAGCCCCAGCATTTT. The whole variable domain, filled in from reference TRBV7-2 and TRBJ1-5, reads GAGVSQSPSNKVTEKGKDVELRCDPISGHTALYWYRQSLGQGLEFLIYFQGNSAPDKSGLPSDRFSAERTGGSVSTLTIQRTQQEDSAVYLCASSQGQYQPQHFGDGTRLSIL.

This clonotype was seen ten or more times. CDR3 sequence (DNA): TGCAGTGCCCAAAGGTACGATACGGAGCCCCAGCATTTT. Protein: CSAQRYDTEPQHF. The rearrangement links TRBV20-1 to TRBJ1-5, with no clear D. Germline CDR1 DFQATT, CDR2 SNEGSKA (reference sequence). The length of the CDR3 is 13 residues. Trimming pared 6 bases from V and 8 bases from J, leaving 17 bases between.

This clonotype was counted many times. The gene calls are TRBV7-9 and TRBJ1-3; 8 bases are a match to TRBD1. The V gene end was trimmed by 8 bases and the J gene end by 4 bases; junction bases not matched to a gene: 10. The germline gives CDR1 SEHNR, CDR2 FQNEAQ (reference sequence). This CDR3 has 15 amino acids. CDR3 nucleotide sequence: TGTGCCAGCGGAAAGACGACAGGGGAAGGAAACACCATATATTTT. It yields the protein CASGKTTGEGNTIYF.

This clonotype was counted at least ten times. J is TRBJ1-2 and V is TRBV29-1; TRBD1 might be the D (5 bases). The CDR3 spans 12 residues. The germline V gene encodes CDR1 SQVTM and CDR2 ANQGSEA. V was shortened by 0 bases and J by 8 bases, with 10 bases between the two germline ends. CDR3 residues: CSVEETGGGYTF. In DNA form, the CDR3 reads TGCAGCGTTGAAGAAACCGGGGGAGGCTACACCTTC.

This clonotype has at least ten counts. The chain recombines TRBV5-1 with TRBJ2-7; D might be TRBD1 (6 bases). Germline V gene data show CDR1 as SGHRS and CDR2 as YFSETQ. V lost 4 bases and J lost 2, with 16 bases in between. This CDR3 is 15 amino acids long. CDR3 protein: CASSLREGGAYEQYF. Here the CDR3 DNA reads TGCGCCAGCAGCCTCCGGGAAGGGGGAGCCTACGAGCAGTACTTC.

This clonotype came up many times. V usage is TRBV10-3 and J usage is TRBJ2-5, with 7 bases aligning to TRBD2. J was trimmed by 6 bases and V by 3 bases; bases with no gene match: 10. This CDR3 region has 15 residues. Germline V gene data show CDR1 as ENHRY and CDR2 as SYGVKD. CDR3 DNA: TGTGCCATCAGTGATTTTCTCAGCGGGGTGAAGACCCAGTACTTC. Translation gives CAISDFLSGVKTQYF.

This clonotype was seen repeatedly, ten times or more. This chain uses TRBV5-6 with TRBJ2-5, with 10 nucleotides matching TRBD1. V was pared by 0 bases and J by 6 bases, with 5 bases of the junction left unmatched. The CDR3 is made up of 15 amino acids. The V gene's germline CDR1 is SGHDT and CDR2 YYEEEE. This CDR3 is CASSLAGQGLKTQYF. The CDR3 DNA reads as TGTGCCAGCAGCTTGGCGGGACAGGGGCTGAAGACCCAGTACTTC. Complete variable domain (other parts from reference TRBV5-6 and TRBJ2-5): DAGVTQSPTHLIKTRGQQVTLRCSPKSGHDTVSWYQQALGQGPQFIFQYYEEEERQRGNFPDRFSGHQFPNYSSELNVNALLLGDSALYLCASSLAGQGLKTQYFGPGTRLLVL.

This clonotype was counted between two and nine times. The chain recombines TRBV6-2 or TRBV6-3 with TRBJ2-1, with D possibly being TRBD1 or TRBD2 (5 bases each). Germline CDR1 reads MNHEY; CDR2 reads SVGEGT. The CDR3 sequence is 17 residues long. V shed 6 bases and J shed 8 bases, with 26 bases lying between them. CDR3 DNA: TGTGCCAGCAGGTGGACCCCCGGCAGGGAGTTTAACGATGAGCAGTTCTTC. It translates to CASRWTPGREFNDEQFF.

This clonotype occurred many times. CDR3 coding DNA: TGCGCCAGCAGCTGGGGGGGCTCCTACAATGAGCAGTTCTTC. This codes for CASSWGGSYNEQFF. The chain combines TRBV5-1 with TRBJ2-1; 7 bases align to TRBD2. CDR1 is SGHRS and CDR2 is YFSETQ in the germline V gene. The junction had 0 bases not matched to a gene; V was cut back by 3 bases and J by 0 bases. The CDR3 runs to 14 residues. The whole variable domain, remainder taken from reference TRBV5-1 and TRBJ2-1, is KAGVTQTPRYLIKTRGQQVTLSCSPISGHRSVSWYQQTPGQGLQFLFEYFSETQRNKGNFPGRFSGRQFSNSRSEMNVSTLELGDSALYLCASSWGGSYNEQFFGPGTRLTVL.

This clonotype showed up many times. This rearrangement joins TRBV10-3 to TRBJ2-5, with TRBD1 matching over 7 bases. The CDR3 runs 16 residues. The germline V gene has CDR1 ENHRY and CDR2 SYGVKD. J gave up 9 bases and V 6 bases, and 19 bases lay outside the gene matches. The chain's CDR3 is CAISPRETGIRGAQYF. As DNA, the CDR3 is TGTGCCATCAGCCCCAGGGAGACAGGGATACGAGGGGCCCAGTACTTC.

This clonotype was recorded at least ten times. V and J are TRBV7-8 and TRBJ2-2; tentative D call: TRBD2 (6 bases). Trimming took off 10 bases at V and 2 bases at J, with 17 bases between the two ends. There are 15 residues in the CDR3. Per the germline V gene, CDR1 is SGHVS and CDR2 is FQNEAQ. The CDR3 DNA follows: TGTGCCACCGAACCCTACGGGAGAAACACCGGGGAGCTGTTTTTT. Translation: CATEPYGRNTGELFF.

The sample holds many counts of this clonotype. V gene TRBV6-2 or TRBV6-3 combines with J gene TRBJ2-5; no reliable D call. CDR3 length: 13 amino acids. Trimming left V 0 bases short and J 4 bases short, with 6 bases between. CDR1 is MNHEY and CDR2 is SVGEGT in the germline V gene. CDR3 DNA sequence: TGTGCCAGCAGTTACTCGAAAGGAGAGACCCAGTACTTC. Residues: CASSYSKGETQYF.

In its sample, this clonotype was seen many times. The rearrangement links TRBV6-5 to TRBJ1-2; 9 bases match TRBD1. Germline loops: CDR1 MNHEY, CDR2 SVGAGI. J was trimmed by 7 bases and V by 0 bases; bases with no gene match: 9. The CDR3 loop spans 16 amino acids. The CDR3 DNA sequence: TGTGCCAGCAGTTACTCCGTCTTAGGACAGGGGTTTGGCTACACCTTC. It encodes CASSYSVLGQGFGYTF.

This clonotype was recorded many times. This sequence joins TRBV29-1 and TRBJ1-1; unclear D gene. Germline V gene sequence: CDR1 SQVTM, CDR2 ANQGSEA. This CDR3 contains 13 residues. V was pared by 6 bases and J by 3 bases, with 14 bases between. The chain's CDR3 is CSVARSRDTEAFF. CDR3 DNA: TGCAGCGTCGCCAGGTCGCGGGACACTGAAGCTTTCTTT.

This clonotype was picked up many times. The V and J genes are TRBV2 and TRBJ1-1, with D perhaps TRBD1 (5 bases). V was trimmed by 6 bases and J by 1 base, leaving 9 bases between them. CDR1 and CDR2 from the germline V gene are SNHLY and FYNNEI. This CDR3 contains 13 residues. The CDR3 DNA reads TGTGCCAGCAGGACAGAACGGAACACTGAAGCTTTCTTT. The encoded protein is CASRTERNTEAFF.

This clonotype was recorded many times. This chain uses TRBV29-1 with TRBJ1-5; no definite D call. The CDR3 runs to 14 residues. Germline values: CDR1 SQVTM, CDR2 ANQGSEA. Deletions cut 7 bases from V and 0 bases from J, with 13 bases between. The CDR3 DNA reads TGCAGCGCCAAGGTCGGCTATAGCAATCAGCCCCAGCATTTT. The encoded protein is CSAKVGYSNQPQHF.

Many counts were recorded for this clonotype. The chain carries TRBV20-1 and TRBJ1-5; D not certain. CDR3 length: 15 amino acids. Germline CDR1 and CDR2: DFQATT and SNEGSKA (reference sequence). The germline V and J ends were trimmed by 6 bases and 3 bases, with 18 bases remaining between them. Here the CDR3 DNA reads TGCAGTGCCCCCCCCGGACCAGTAGTCAATCAGCCCCAGCATTTT. Translated, it gives CSAPPGPVVNQPQHF.

Ten or more counts support this clonotype. The gene calls are TRBV7-2 and TRBJ2-7, with 13 bases fitting TRBD2. CDR3 size: 18 residues. J was trimmed by 2 bases and V by 0 bases; bases with no gene match: 7. Germline values: CDR1 SGHTA, CDR2 FQGNSA. CDR3 in DNA: TGTGCCAGCAGCTTAGCATCTCTGGGGACTAGCGGGACCTACGAGCAGTACTTC. It translates to CASSLASLGTSGTYEQYF.

This clonotype has a count of ten or more. The chain uses TRBV15 and TRBJ1-5; 7 nucleotides line up with TRBD1. Germline trimming cut 3 bases from V and 6 bases from J; bases unmatched to any gene: 2. The CDR3 has 13 residues. CDR1 and CDR2 (germline): LNHNV, YYDKDF (reference sequence). DNA for the CDR3: TGTGCCACCAGCAGGACAGGGTCTCAGCCCCAGCATTTT. Translated, it gives CATSRTGSQPQHF.